This T cell receptor (beta chain) was sequenced during a study of blood T cell repertoires in COVID-19. Overall study: Samples taken during acute and convalescent COVID-19 were collected in the United States, Italy and Spain. T cells, B-cell-depleted T cells, or PBMCs supplied cDNA or gDNA.

In the source study's methods: Estimated nucleated cell counts came from reference gene primer amplification. Repertoires were generated with immunoSEQ multiplex PCR, while TCRdb's copy carries only in-frame clones and drops some. V and J calls and clone size follow that table, whereas D and trimming were derived from the DNA. The table records 150,000 or so clones, around 80% of them present only once. This clonotype was obtained from a woman older than 75 with active or convalescent COVID-19. Material for sequencing was peripheral blood.

The DNA of the CDR3 is TGTGCCAGCAGTGACCACAGGGTCCGGAATTCACCCCTCCACTTT. Translated: CASSDHRVRNSPLHF. This chain joins TRBV28 and TRBJ1-6; weak D call: TRBD1 (6 bases). Germline values: CDR1 MDHEN, CDR2 SYDVKM. The CDR3 covers 15 residues. V was cut by 5 bases and J by 7 bases, with 15 bases left in between. Drawing the rest from reference TRBV28 and TRBJ1-6, the complete variable domain is DVKVTQSSRYLVKRTGEKVFLECVQDMDHENMFWYRQDPGLGLRLIYFSYDVKMKEKGDIPEGYSVSREKKERFSLILESASTNQTSMYLCASSDHRVRNSPLHFGNGTRLTVT.